These 3 T cell receptor beta chains were sequenced from one sample in a study of blood T cell repertoires in COVID-19 (TCRdb year 2020). The method behind the library was the immunoSEQ multiplex PCR assay. The clones in this table, taken by TCRdb from immuneACCESS, are in-frame only. Not every clone is retained; where verified, under half of the shortfall comes from an unresolved V gene, and the cause of the rest is unknown. Recorded for this sample are around 94,000 clones; approximately 80% of them occurred a single time. Of the sample, around 4.5% falls within the top ten clones. The specimen sequenced was peripheral blood. Receptor source: a human donor in a cohort sampled during active COVID-19.

This chain joins TRBV24-1 and TRBJ1-1; TRBD1 matches 9 bases. The CDR3 has 18 residues. V shed 5 bases and J 5 bases; nucleotides not matched to a gene: 17. Germline CDR1 reads KGHDR; CDR2 reads SFDVKD. The CDR3 coding sequence is TGTGCCACCAGTGGCCTACCGGGACAGGGTACCGGTCCGACTGAAGCTTTCTTT. This gives the protein CATSGLPGQGTGPTEAFF.

This sequence joins TRBV6-5 and TRBJ1-3, with D possibly matching TRBD1 (6 bases). V was trimmed by 5 bases and J by 4 bases, leaving 15 bases between them. Germline-derived CDR1 and CDR2 are MNHEY and SVGAGI. CDR3 length equals 15 residues. As DNA, the CDR3 is TGTGCCAGCAGTCCCCCAGGGGCAAAAGGAAACACCATATATTTT. This gives the protein CASSPPGAKGNTIYF.

CDR3 loop: CASSVEQGEAEQYF. For the CDR3, the DNA is TGTGCCAGCAGTGTTGAACAGGGGGAGGCCGAGCAGTACTTC. The V call is TRBV2, the J call TRBJ2-7, with 8 bases matching TRBD1. V was clipped by 4 bases and J by 6 bases; unmatched bases: 8. The CDR3 is 14 residues long. Germline CDR1 and CDR2: SNHLY and FYNNEI.